Below, 9 T cell receptor beta chains from the same sample are listed, as sequenced in a study of beta chain features in type 1 diabetes. Findings of the study overall: Among patients with Type 1 diabetes, TCRB CDR3s were moderately but significantly shorter in every one of the four CD4+ subsets.

Their target antigens are unknown. Reverse transcription of all isolated RNA meant that expressed TCRB transcripts were sequenced. The table came from immunoSEQ multiplex PCR; TCRdb's copy has only in-frame clones and leaves some out. The sample shows some 350,000 clones, approximately 13% of them seen only once. Sequencing was performed on naive CD4+ T cells from blood. These receptors were obtained from a woman under 30 with type 1 diabetes.

There are a few counts of this clone. The chain is built from TRBV5-1 and TRBJ2-6; weak D call: TRBD1 (6 bases). The germline gives CDR1 SGHRS, CDR2 YFSETQ. The ends were cut back, 7 bases at V and 3 bases at J, with 11 bases in the middle. The CDR3 consists of 14 residues. The CDR3 nucleotides read TGCGCCAGCCGACAGGTTCATGGGGCCAACGTCCTGACTTTC. It encodes CASRQVHGANVLTF.

V is TRBV9 and J is TRBJ2-1; maybe TRBD2 (5 bases). With 0 bases removed from V and 0 bases from J, the gap between germline ends came to 10 bases. The CDR3 loop spans 16 amino acids. CDR1 and CDR2 from the germline V gene are SGDLS and YYNGEE. CDR3 sequence (DNA): TGTGCCAGCAGCGTAGGGCGTGGGAGCTCCTACAATGAGCAGTTCTTC. This sequence encodes CASSVGRGSSYNEQFF.

There are a few counts of this clone. The chain couples TRBV7-7 to TRBJ2-7; TRBD2 agrees at 7 bases. V was pared by 5 bases and J by 2 bases, with 15 bases of the junction left unmatched. The CDR3 length is 17 residues. The germline CDR1 and CDR2 sequences are SSHAT and FNYEAQ (reference sequence). The CDR3 reads CASSPRNIAGVPYEQYV. CDR3 in DNA: TGTGCCAGCAGCCCCAGGAACATCGCGGGGGTCCCCTACGAGCAGTACGTC.

This clone was seen many times. This rearrangement joins TRBV4-3 to TRBJ1-2; D perhaps matches TRBD1 (6 bases). The CDR3 spans 14 residues. CDR1 and CDR2 from the germline V gene are LGHNA and YSLEER. Trimming removed 1 base from V and 8 bases from J, with 14 bases in between. CDR3 coding DNA: TGCGCCAGCAGCCAAGTCCCGACAGGTTCCGGCTACACCTTC. Its translation is CASSQVPTGSGYTF.

The genes are TRBV5-1 and TRBJ2-1, with TRBD1 identical over 9 bases. The J segment lost 3 bases and the V segment lost 2 bases, leaving 3 bases of the junction unmatched. This CDR3 has 15 amino acids. The germline V gene has CDR1 SGHRS and CDR2 YFSETQ. CDR3 protein: CASSFRQGGYNEQFF. CDR3 nucleotide sequence: TGCGCCAGCAGCTTCCGACAGGGGGGCTACAATGAGCAGTTCTTC.

The DNA of the CDR3 is TGTGCCAGCAGCTCCAATACCGGGGAGCTGTTTTTT. Translation gives CASSSNTGELFF. The chain couples TRBV7-6 to TRBJ2-2; D unresolved. Germline loops: CDR1 SGHVS, CDR2 FNYEAQ. Trimming removed 4 bases at V and 5 bases at J, with 5 bases between. The CDR3 totals 12 residues.

V usage is TRBV25-1 and J usage is TRBJ2-5, with D perhaps matching TRBD2 (7 bases). This CDR3 has 16 residues. Between the trimmed V and J ends, which lost 2 bases and 7 bases, there was a span of 20 bases. Germline V CDR1 and CDR2: MGHDK, SYGVNS. CDR3 bases: TGTGCCAGCAGTGAACCTGGTTCCCGAGGGGGGGGGACCCAGTACTTC. This encodes CASSEPGSRGGGTQYF. Drawing the rest from reference TRBV25-1 and TRBJ2-5, the complete variable domain is EADIYQTPRYLVIGTGKKITLECSQTMGHDKMYWYQQDPGMELHLIHYSYGVNSTEKGDLSSESTVSRIRTEHFPLTLESARPSHTSQYLCASSEPGSRGGGTQYFGPGTRLLVL.

J is TRBJ1-1 and V is TRBV7-3; TRBD1 might be the D (5 bases). CDR1 SGHTA and CDR2 FQGTGA come from the germline V gene. V was trimmed by 2 bases and J by 6 bases, leaving 10 bases between them. The CDR3 is 13 amino acids. The CDR3 bases are TGTGCCAGCAGCTTACAGGGAAATTCTGAAGCTTTCTTT. It is translated as CASSLQGNSEAFF.

This clone has just a few counts. The chain has TRBV11-2 and TRBJ2-2, with D perhaps TRBD2 (10 bases). Trimming removed 10 bases at V and 6 bases at J, with 24 bases between. This CDR3 is built from 16 residues. Germline CDR1 SGHAT, CDR2 FQNNGV. As DNA, the CDR3 is TGTGCCACCTGGAACAGGGGGCTAGCGGGAGCCGGGGAGCTGTTTTTT. Amino acid sequence: CATWNRGLAGAGELFF.